This entry describes one T cell receptor (beta chain). Its antigen is currently unknown. Assay used: immunoSEQ multiplex PCR; TCRdb lists only in-frame clones, some missing. Here the sample spans approximately 190,000 clones, approximately 91% being singletons. This entry is derived from a study of T cell responses to AZD1222 COVID-19 vaccine. Germline values: CDR1 PRHDT, CDR2 FYEKMQ (reference sequence). The CDR3 runs 15 residues. Trimming at V came to 5 bases and at J to 3 bases, leaving 8 bases not matched to a gene. Whole-study results and caveats: Targets within unmutated variant regions were reportedly found for nearly half of spike-specific TCRs. Sampling captured repertoires only after the peak T cell response.

This chain connects TRBV13 to TRBJ1-2; the match to TRBD1 covers 8 bases. The specimen was peripheral blood, collected on day 0 of AZD1222 vaccination. The origin of this receptor is an adult in good health. CDR3 residues: CASSPGTGDYYGYTF. In DNA form, the CDR3 reads TGTGCCAGCAGCCCGGGGACAGGAGACTACTATGGCTACACCTTC.